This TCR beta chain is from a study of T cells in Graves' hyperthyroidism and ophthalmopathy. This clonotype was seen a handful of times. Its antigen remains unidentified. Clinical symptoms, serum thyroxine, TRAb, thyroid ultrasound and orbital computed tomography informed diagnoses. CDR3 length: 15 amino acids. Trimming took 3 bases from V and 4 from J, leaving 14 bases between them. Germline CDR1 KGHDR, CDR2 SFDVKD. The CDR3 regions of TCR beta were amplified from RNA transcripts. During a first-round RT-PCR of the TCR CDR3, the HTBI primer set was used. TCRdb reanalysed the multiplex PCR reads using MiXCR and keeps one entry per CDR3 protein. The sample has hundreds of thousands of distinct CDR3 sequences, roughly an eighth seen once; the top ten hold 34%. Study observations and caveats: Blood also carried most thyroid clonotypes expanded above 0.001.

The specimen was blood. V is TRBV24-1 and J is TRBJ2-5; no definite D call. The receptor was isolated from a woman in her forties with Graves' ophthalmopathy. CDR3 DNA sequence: TGTGCCACCAGTGATGCCGACAATCACCTAGAGACCCAGTACTTC. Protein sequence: CATSDADNHLETQYF.